A selection of T cell receptor beta chains follows, all from one sample in a study of OX40 agonist ivuxolimab in advanced cancers. This table comes from immunoSEQ multiplex PCR, and its TCRdb copy is limited to in-frame clones, with some not included. Of around 70,000 clones detected, 80% to 90% appear once; the ten largest clones hold around 1.1%. Sequences were derived from CD4+ or CD8+ T cells sorted from blood, sampled in a trial of the OX40 agonist ivuxolimab. The receptors stem from an adult with an advanced solid tumor such as melanoma, head and neck, liver or kidney cancer. Both conserved end residues are part of each CDR3. D genes are given only for firm matches. Rows give clone size only sometimes, using once, few, many, or a class for an expanded clone.

D | J | size | V | CDR3 | DNA
TRBD1 | TRBJ1-1 | few | TRBV4-1 | CASRSQGGAIEAFF | TGCGCCAGCAGGAGCCAGGGGGGCGCGATTGAAGCTTTCTTT
TRBD2 | TRBJ2-1 | once | TRBV5-4 | CASSSVTSGGRGEQFF | TGTGCCAGCAGCTCGGTGACTAGCGGGGGACGGGGTGAGCAGTTCTTC
. | TRBJ1-5 | . | TRBV5-1 | CASSFDGDQPQHF | TGCGCCAGCAGCTTCGACGGGGATCAGCCCCAGCATTTT
TRBD2 | TRBJ2-3 | . | TRBV15 | CATSPIRGRGGGPTDTQYF | TGTGCCACCAGCCCTATTAGGGGAAGGGGCGGGGGACCCACAGATACGCAGTATTTT
. | TRBJ1-2 | once | TRBV11-2 | CASSNPRAAYGYTF | TGTGCCAGCAGCAACCCCAGGGCAGCCTATGGCTACACCTTC
TRBD1 | TRBJ1-4 | few | TRBV6-5 | CASSQTGMVEKLFF | TGTGCCAGCAGTCAGACAGGGATGGTTGAAAAACTGTTTTTT
TRBD2 | TRBJ2-1 | . | TRBV7-2 | CASRQTLAGGLNEQFF | TGTGCCAGCAGGCAAACACTAGCGGGGGGGCTCAATGAGCAGTTCTTC
. | TRBJ1-1 | . | TRBV21-1 | CASSKTGGVNTEAFF | TGTGCCAGCAGCAAGACAGGGGGAGTGAACACTGAAGCTTTCTTT
TRBD1 | TRBJ2-1 | . | TRBV7-7 | CASSWGQGGEQFF | TGTGCTAGCAGCTGGGGACAGGGGGGTGAGCAGTTCTTC
TRBD2 | TRBJ2-1 | . | TRBV12-5 | CASGLGQQAGGRFF | TGTGCTAGTGGTTTGGGACAGCAAGCGGGGGGGCGGTTCTTC
. | TRBJ1-1 | . | TRBV19 | CASSINEGGTEAFF | TGTGCCAGTAGTATCAACGAGGGGGGCACTGAAGCTTTCTTT
. | TRBJ2-5 | . | TRBV11-2 | CASSRPGQETQYF | TGTGCCAGCAGCCGACCAGGGCAAGAGACCCAGTACTTC
. | TRBJ2-7 | . | TRBV7-2 | CASSLDRAGIEQYF | TGTGCCAGCAGCTTAGACAGGGCGGGTATCGAGCAGTACTTC
. | TRBJ1-1 | . | TRBV5-1 | CASSLGQTVNTEAFF | TGCGCCAGCAGCTTGGGTCAGACCGTGAACACTGAAGCTTTCTTT
. | TRBJ1-5 | . | TRBV19 | CASSMDSISNQPQHF | TGTGCCAGTAGTATGGACAGCATTAGCAATCAGCCCCAGCATTTT
. | TRBJ2-1 | . | TRBV11-2 | CASSSLGTLNEQFF | TGTGCCAGCAGCTCACTAGGGACATTAAATGAGCAGTTCTTC
. | TRBJ1-1 | . | TRBV6-5 | CASMGRGTEAFF | TGTGCCAGCATGGGCCGGGGCACTGAAGCTTTCTTT
. | TRBJ1-1 | . | TRBV27 | CASRLGAVEDEAFF | TGTGCCAGCAGGCTCGGGGCGGTTGAAGATGAAGCTTTCTTT
TRBD2 | TRBJ2-7 | . | TRBV9 | CASTPGGTDGSYEQYF | TGTGCCAGCACCCCGGGGGGGACGGACGGTTCCTACGAGCAGTACTTC
. | TRBJ1-5 | few | TRBV6-5 | CASASRSNQPQHF | TGTGCCAGCGCGTCCAGAAGCAATCAGCCCCAGCATTTT
. | TRBJ2-7 | . | TRBV7-7 | CASSLVRGYEQYF | TGTGCTAGCAGCTTAGTACGGGGTTACGAGCAGTACTTC
. | TRBJ1-5 | . | TRBV5-6 | CASSLGHGNQPQHF | TGTGCCAGCAGCTTGGGACATGGCAATCAGCCCCAGCATTTT
TRBD1 | TRBJ1-4 | . | TRBV6-6 | CASSYDRGAEKLFF | TGTGCCAGCAGTTACGACAGGGGAGCCGAAAAACTGTTTTTT
. | TRBJ2-3 | . | TRBV2 | CASTGLTDTQYF | TGTGCCAGCACGGGTTTAACAGATACGCAGTATTTT
. | TRBJ1-2 | . | TRBV5-1 | CASSLTRNPNYGYTF | TGCGCCAGCAGCTTAACACGGAACCCTAACTATGGCTACACCTTC
. | TRBJ2-4 | . | TRBV7-2 | CASSLGSNIQYF | TGTGCCAGCAGCTTAGGGTCAAACATTCAGTACTTC
. | TRBJ1-1 | . | TRBV27 | CASQLGGLGQAFF | TGTGCCAGCCAACTTGGGGGCCTAGGGCAAGCTTTCTTT
. | TRBJ1-1 | . | TRBV4-1 | CASSHSGTENTEAFF | TGCGCCAGCAGCCACTCCGGGACGGAGAACACTGAAGCTTTCTTT
TRBD2 | TRBJ2-5 | . | TRBV6-6 | CASSYGGGGVETQYF | TGTGCCAGCAGTTACGGCGGGGGGGGAGTAGAGACCCAGTACTTC
. | TRBJ2-1 | once | TRBV19 | CASSARYDSYNEQFF | TGTGCCAGTAGTGCCCGATATGACTCCTACAATGAGCAGTTCTTC
TRBD1 | TRBJ1-6 | . | TRBV7-6 | CASSQGQGALDSPLHF | TGTGCCAGCAGCCAAGGACAGGGGGCTTTAGATTCACCCCTCCACTTT
TRBD1 | TRBJ2-1 | . | TRBV7-2 | CASSLQGTDNEQFF | TGTGCCAGCAGCCTTCAAGGGACAGACAATGAGCAGTTCTTC
. | TRBJ1-4 | . | TRBV6-1 | CATEGLVNEKLFF | TGTGCCACTGAGGGGTTAGTCAATGAAAAACTGTTTTTT
. | TRBJ1-1 | few | TRBV10-2 | CASKFTGMNTEAFF | TGCGCCAGCAAGTTTACGGGGATGAACACTGAAGCTTTCTTT
TRBD2 | TRBJ2-1 | . | TRBV4-3 | CASSPLGSGNNEQFF | TGCGCCAGCAGCCCTCTGGGTAGCGGGAACAATGAGCAGTTCTTC
. | TRBJ2-7 | . | TRBV7-2 | CASSPGRISYEQYF | TGTGCCAGCAGCCCCGGCCGCATTTCCTACGAGCAGTACTTC
. | TRBJ1-4 | . | TRBV7-2 | CASSLEPPGEKLFF | TGTGCCAGCAGCTTAGAACCTCCGGGTGAAAAACTGTTTTTT
. | TRBJ1-5 | few | TRBV7-2 | CASSLYPGRQPQHF | TGTGCCAGCAGCTTATATCCAGGCAGACAGCCCCAGCATTTT
. | TRBJ1-1 | . | TRBV10-3 | CAISELGNTEAFF | TGTGCCATCAGTGAGTTGGGGAACACTGAAGCTTTCTTT
TRBD1 | TRBJ2-2 | . | TRBV11-3 | CASSGRGTGDAGELFF | TGTGCCAGCAGCGGCCGCGGGACAGGGGACGCCGGGGAGCTGTTTTTT
TRBD1 | TRBJ2-7 | . | TRBV15 | CATSRGETGSLEQYF | TGTGCCACCAGCAGAGGGGAGACAGGGTCTCTCGAGCAGTACTTC